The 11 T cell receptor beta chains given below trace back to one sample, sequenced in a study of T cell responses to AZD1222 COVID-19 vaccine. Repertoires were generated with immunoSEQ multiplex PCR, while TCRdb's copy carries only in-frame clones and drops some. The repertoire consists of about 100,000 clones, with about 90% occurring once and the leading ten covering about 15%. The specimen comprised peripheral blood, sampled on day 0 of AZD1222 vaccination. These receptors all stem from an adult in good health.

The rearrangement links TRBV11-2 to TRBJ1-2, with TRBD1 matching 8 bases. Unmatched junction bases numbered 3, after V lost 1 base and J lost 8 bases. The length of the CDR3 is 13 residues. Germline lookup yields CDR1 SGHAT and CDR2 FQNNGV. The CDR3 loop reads CASSLVAGGGYTF. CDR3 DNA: TGTGCCAGCAGCTTAGTGGCAGGGGGCGGCTACACCTTC.

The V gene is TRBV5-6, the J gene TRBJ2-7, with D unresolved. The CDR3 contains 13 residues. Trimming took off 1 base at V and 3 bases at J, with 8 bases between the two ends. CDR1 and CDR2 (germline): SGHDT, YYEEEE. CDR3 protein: CASSLTPLYEQYF. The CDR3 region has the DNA TGTGCCAGCAGCTTGACCCCCCTCTACGAGCAGTACTTC.

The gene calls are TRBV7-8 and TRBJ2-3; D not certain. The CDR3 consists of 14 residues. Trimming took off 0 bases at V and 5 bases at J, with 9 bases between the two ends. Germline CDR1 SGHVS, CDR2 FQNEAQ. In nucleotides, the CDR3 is TGTGCCAGCAGCTTAGCCCAGTCTCTAGATACGCAGTATTTT. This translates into CASSLAQSLDTQYF.

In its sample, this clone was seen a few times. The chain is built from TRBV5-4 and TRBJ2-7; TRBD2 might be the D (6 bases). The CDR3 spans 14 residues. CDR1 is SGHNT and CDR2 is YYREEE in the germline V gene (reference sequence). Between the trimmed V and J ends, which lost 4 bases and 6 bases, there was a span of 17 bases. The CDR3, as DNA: TGTGCCAGCAGCGCCAATAGAGGGAGGAGCGAGCAGTACTTC. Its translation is CASSANRGRSEQYF.

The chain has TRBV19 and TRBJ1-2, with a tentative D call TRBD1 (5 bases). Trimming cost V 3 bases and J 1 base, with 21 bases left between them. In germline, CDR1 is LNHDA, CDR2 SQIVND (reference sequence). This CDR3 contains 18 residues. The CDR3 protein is CASSISGGSTILNYGYTF. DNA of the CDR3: TGTGCCAGTAGTATTTCTGGGGGAAGTACGATCCTTAACTATGGCTACACCTTC.

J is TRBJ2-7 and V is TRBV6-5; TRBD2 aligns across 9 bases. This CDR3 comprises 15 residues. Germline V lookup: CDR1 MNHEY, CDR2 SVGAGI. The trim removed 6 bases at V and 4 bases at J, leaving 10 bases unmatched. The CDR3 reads CASSNPNSGSYEQYF. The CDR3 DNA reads TGTGCCAGCAGCAACCCAAATAGCGGGAGTTACGAGCAGTACTTC.

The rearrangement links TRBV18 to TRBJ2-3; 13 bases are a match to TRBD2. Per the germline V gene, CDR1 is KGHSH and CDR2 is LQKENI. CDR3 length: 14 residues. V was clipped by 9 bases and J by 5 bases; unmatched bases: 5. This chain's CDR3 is CASSGLAGVDTQYF. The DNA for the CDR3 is TGTGCCAGTTCCGGACTAGCGGGAGTAGATACGCAGTATTTT.

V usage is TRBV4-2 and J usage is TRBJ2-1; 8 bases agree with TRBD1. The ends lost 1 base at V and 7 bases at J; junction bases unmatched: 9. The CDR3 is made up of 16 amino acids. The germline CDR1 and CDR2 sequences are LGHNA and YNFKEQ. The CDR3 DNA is TGTGCCAGCAGCCAAGCCTCAGGACAGGGTGTTAATGAGCAGTTCTTC. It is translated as CASSQASGQGVNEQFF.

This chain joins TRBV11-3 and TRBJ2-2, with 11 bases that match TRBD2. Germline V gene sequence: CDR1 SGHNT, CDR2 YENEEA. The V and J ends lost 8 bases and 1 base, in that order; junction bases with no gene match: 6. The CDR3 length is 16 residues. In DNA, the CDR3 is TGTGCCAGCTCTTCCGGACTAGCGGGGAACACCGGGGAGCTGTTTTTT. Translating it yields CASSSGLAGNTGELFF.

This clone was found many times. CDR3 DNA: TGTGCCAGTAGTATGGTAGCGAACACCGGGGAGCTGTTTTTT. Translation gives CASSMVANTGELFF. The V gene is TRBV19, the J gene TRBJ2-2; D remains unclear. The CDR3 spans 14 residues. Trimming left V 3 bases short and J 0 bases short, with 5 bases between. Germline V gene lookup returns CDR1 LNHDA and CDR2 SQIVND (reference sequence).

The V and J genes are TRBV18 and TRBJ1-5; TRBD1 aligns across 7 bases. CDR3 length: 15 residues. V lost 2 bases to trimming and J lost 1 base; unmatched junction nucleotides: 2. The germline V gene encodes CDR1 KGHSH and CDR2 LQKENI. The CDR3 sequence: CASSPEGASNQPQHF. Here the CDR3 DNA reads TGTGCCAGCTCACCAGAGGGGGCAAGCAATCAGCCCCAGCATTTT.